This paragraph covers one T cell receptor (beta chain) sequence. Its specificity is unknown. The CDR3 has 12 amino acids. Germline V gives CDR1 GTSNPN, CDR2 SVGIG (reference sequence). V was pared by 0 bases and J by 11 bases, with 13 bases between. This entry belongs to a study of graft-versus-host responses after intestinal transplantation. Study findings and constraints: Marrow from the recipient contained GvH clones, some of which had appeared first in ileum or blood. An association linked early post-transplant HvG declines with peak circulating GvH clone levels. Clonal ratios of graft-versus-host to host-versus-graft in allografts were high for patients exhibiting graft-donor T cell macrochimerism.

Only in-frame clones appear in the TCRdb table, and some are missing; sequencing was by immunoSEQ multiplex PCR. The table records under 90,000 clones, 85% to 95% of them present only once. The sequence came from a human donor who was the organ donor for an intestinal transplant. This chain uses TRBV30 with TRBJ1-1; D unclear. This material consisted of unstimulated CD4+ T cells sorted from spleen or lymph node cells, taken before transplant. As DNA, the CDR3 is TGTGCCTGGAGTGTAACGGGGTCTTGGGCTTTCTTT. As protein: CAWSVTGSWAFF.